These 5 T cell receptor beta chains came from one sample sequenced in a study of neoadjuvant nivolumab and ipilimumab in lung cancer. Sequencing used immunoSEQ multiplex PCR; TCRdb keeps in-frame clones, though not all of them. The table has tens of thousands of clones, 82% seen once. The sample here was peripheral blood, taken before neoadjuvant nivolumab, alone or with ipilimumab. These receptors were obtained from an adult with non-small cell lung cancer.

The V call is TRBV9, the J call TRBJ1-2; D unresolved. With 0 bases removed from V and 1 base from J, the gap between germline ends came to 10 bases. CDR1 is SGDLS and CDR2 is YYNGEE in the germline V gene. The CDR3 consists of 15 residues. The CDR3 bases are TGTGCCAGCAGCGTAGACCAACACAATAACTATGGCTACACCTTC. It translates to CASSVDQHNNYGYTF.

This clone was observed once. This chain links TRBV5-8 with TRBJ1-5; D might be TRBD1 (6 bases). V was trimmed by 4 bases and J by 4 bases, leaving 18 bases between them. Per germline, CDR1 SGHTS and CDR2 YDEGEE. The CDR3 consists of 16 residues. The CDR3 sequence is CASSRTLGAGNQPQHF. CDR3 nucleotides: TGTGCCAGCAGCCGTACGTTGGGGGCGGGGAATCAGCCCCAGCATTTT.

The chain has TRBV11-3 and TRBJ2-1; the D is unclear. Between the trimmed V and J ends, which lost 4 bases and 2 bases, there was a span of 9 bases. CDR1 and CDR2 from the germline V gene are SGHNT and YENEEA. This CDR3 contains 14 residues. CDR3 nucleotides: TGTGCCAGCAGCTCAACCGGTCCCTACAATGAGCAGTTCTTC. It encodes CASSSTGPYNEQFF.

The chain combines TRBV6-5 with TRBJ1-1; D uncertain. V lost 2 bases, J lost 0 bases, and 1 base lay in between. The CDR3 runs 12 residues. Germline V gene lookup returns CDR1 MNHEY and CDR2 SVGAGI. In DNA, the CDR3 is TGTGCCAGCAGTTACCTGAACACTGAAGCTTTCTTT. It specifies CASSYLNTEAFF.

This clone was observed a few times. The rearrangement uses TRBV6-1 and TRBJ1-2; TRBD1 agrees at 9 bases. The ends lost 2 bases at V and 7 bases at J; junction bases unmatched: 8. Germline CDR1 reads MNHNS; CDR2 reads SASEGT. The CDR3 sequence is 15 residues long. This chain's CDR3 is CASSETQQGAGGYTF. The DNA for the CDR3 is TGTGCCAGCAGTGAAACTCAACAGGGGGCAGGTGGCTACACCTTC.